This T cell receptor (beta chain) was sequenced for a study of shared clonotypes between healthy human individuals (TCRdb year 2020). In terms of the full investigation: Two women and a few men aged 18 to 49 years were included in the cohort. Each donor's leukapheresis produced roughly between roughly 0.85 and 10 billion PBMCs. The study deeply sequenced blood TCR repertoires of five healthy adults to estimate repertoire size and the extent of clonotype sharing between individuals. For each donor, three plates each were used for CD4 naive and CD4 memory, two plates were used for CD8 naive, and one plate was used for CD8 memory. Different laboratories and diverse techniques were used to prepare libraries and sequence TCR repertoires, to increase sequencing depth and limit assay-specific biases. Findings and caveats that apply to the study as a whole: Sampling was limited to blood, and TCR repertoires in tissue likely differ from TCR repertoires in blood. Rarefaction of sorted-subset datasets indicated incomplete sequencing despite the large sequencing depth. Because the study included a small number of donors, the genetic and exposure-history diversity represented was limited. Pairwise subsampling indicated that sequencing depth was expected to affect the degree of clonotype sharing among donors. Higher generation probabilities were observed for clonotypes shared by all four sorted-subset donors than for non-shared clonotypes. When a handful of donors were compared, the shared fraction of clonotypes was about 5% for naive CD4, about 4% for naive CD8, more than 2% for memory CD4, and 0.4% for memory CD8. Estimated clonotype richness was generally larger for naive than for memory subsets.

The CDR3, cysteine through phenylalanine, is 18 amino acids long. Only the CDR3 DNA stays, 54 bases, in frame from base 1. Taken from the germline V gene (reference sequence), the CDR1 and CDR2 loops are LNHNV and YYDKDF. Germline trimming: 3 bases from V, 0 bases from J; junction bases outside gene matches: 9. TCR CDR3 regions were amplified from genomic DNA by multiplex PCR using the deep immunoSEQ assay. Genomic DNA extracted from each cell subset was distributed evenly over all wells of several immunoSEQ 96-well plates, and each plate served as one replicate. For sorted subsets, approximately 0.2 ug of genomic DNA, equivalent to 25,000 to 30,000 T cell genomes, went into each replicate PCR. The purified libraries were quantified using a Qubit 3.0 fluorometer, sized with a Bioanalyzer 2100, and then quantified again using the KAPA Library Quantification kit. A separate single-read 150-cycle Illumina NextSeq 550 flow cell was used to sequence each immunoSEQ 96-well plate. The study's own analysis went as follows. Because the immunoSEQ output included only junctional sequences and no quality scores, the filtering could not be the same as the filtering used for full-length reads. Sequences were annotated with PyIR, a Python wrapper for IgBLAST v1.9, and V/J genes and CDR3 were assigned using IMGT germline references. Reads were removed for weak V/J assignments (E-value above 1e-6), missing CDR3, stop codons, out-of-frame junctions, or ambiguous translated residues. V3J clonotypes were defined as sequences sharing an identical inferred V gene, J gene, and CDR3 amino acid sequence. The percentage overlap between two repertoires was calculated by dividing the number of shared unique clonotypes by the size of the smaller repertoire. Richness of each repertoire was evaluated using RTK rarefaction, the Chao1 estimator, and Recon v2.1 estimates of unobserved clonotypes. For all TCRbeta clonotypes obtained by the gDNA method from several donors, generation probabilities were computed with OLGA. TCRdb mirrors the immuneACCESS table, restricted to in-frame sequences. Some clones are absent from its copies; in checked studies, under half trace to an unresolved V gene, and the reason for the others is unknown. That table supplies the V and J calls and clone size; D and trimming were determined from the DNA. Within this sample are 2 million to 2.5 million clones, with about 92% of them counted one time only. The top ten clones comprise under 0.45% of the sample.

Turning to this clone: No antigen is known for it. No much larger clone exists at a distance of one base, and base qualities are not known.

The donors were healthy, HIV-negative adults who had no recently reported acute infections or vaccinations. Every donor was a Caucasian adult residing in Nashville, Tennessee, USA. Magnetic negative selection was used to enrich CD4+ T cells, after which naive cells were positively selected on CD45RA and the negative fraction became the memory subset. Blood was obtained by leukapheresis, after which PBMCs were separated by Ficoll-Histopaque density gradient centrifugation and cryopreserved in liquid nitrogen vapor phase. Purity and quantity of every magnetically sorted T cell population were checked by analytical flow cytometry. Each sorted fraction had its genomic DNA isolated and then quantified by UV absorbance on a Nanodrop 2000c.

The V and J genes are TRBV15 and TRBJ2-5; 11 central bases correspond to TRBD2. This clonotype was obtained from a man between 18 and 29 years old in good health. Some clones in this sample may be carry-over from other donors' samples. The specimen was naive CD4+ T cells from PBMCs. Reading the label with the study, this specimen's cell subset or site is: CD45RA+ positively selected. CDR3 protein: CATSRDLAGGLYQETQYF. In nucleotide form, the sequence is TGTGCCACCAGCAGGGATCTAGCGGGAGGCTTGTACCAAGAGACCCAGTACTTC.